One sample yielded the 14 T cell receptor beta chains listed below, sequenced in a study of cytomegalovirus exposure and HLA in healthy donors. Using immunoSEQ multiplex PCR, the repertoire was profiled, and TCRdb retains in-frame clones only, with some absent. This table has just under 65,000 clones, 95% appearing once. The sample consisted of PBMCs. These receptors were collected from a woman younger than 35 in good health and CMV-seropositive.

In its sample, this clone was seen once. The chain couples TRBV14 to TRBJ1-1; possibly TRBD1 for D (5 bases). CDR3 size: 13 residues. The germline V gene encodes CDR1 SGHDN and CDR2 FVKESK. Trimming cost V 5 bases and J 3 bases, with 10 bases left between them. The CDR3 DNA is TGTGCCAGCAGCAAGACAGCCTACACTGAAGCTTTCTTT. Protein product: CASSKTAYTEAFF.

The rearrangement joins TRBV15 to TRBJ1-4; D perhaps matches TRBD1 (5 bases). The CDR3 is 15 residues long. CDR1 and CDR2 from the germline V gene are LNHNV and YYDKDF (reference sequence). V dropped 4 bases and J dropped 5 bases, with 14 bases sitting between them. CDR3 bases: TGTGCCACCAGCACCGGATACAGGAGCAATGAAAAACTGTTTTTT. Protein: CATSTGYRSNEKLFF.

This chain uses TRBV18 with TRBJ2-1; 13 bases are shared with TRBD2. Germline V gene lookup returns CDR1 KGHSH and CDR2 LQKENI. The trim removed 8 bases at V and 8 bases at J, leaving 6 bases unmatched. CDR3 length: 14 amino acids. CDR3 protein: CASTTSGGVYEQFF. The CDR3 DNA follows: TGTGCCAGCACCACTAGCGGGGGGGTTTATGAGCAGTTCTTC. Supplemented by reference TRBV18 and TRBJ2-1, the full variable domain reads NAGVMQNPRHLVRRRGQEARLRCSPMKGHSHVYWYRQLPEEGLKFMVYLQKENIIDESGMPKERFSAEFPKEGPSILRIQQVVRGDSAAYFCASTTSGGVYEQFFGPGTRLTVL.

The chain has TRBV10-3 and TRBJ2-7, with TRBD2 identical over 11 bases. The V and J ends lost 10 bases and 2 bases, in that order; junction bases with no gene match: 4. The CDR3 loop spans 13 amino acids. Germline CDR1 and CDR2: ENHRY and SYGVKD. CDR3 amino acids: CASSTSGAYEQYF. CDR3 nucleotides: TGTGCCAGCTCGACTAGCGGGGCCTACGAGCAGTACTTC.

V gene TRBV2 combines with J gene TRBJ2-4, with 11 positions matching TRBD1. CDR1 is SNHLY, CDR2 FYNNEI, per germline. With V trimmed by 5 bases and J by 6 bases, 6 bases remained unmatched. This CDR3 is 15 amino acids long. CDR3 nucleotides: TGTGCCAGCAGTAGGGACAGGGGGTCGGGAAACATTCAGTACTTC. Protein product: CASSRDRGSGNIQYF.

The V gene is TRBV19, the J gene TRBJ1-5; TRBD1 might be the D (6 bases). The V gene's germline CDR1 is LNHDA and CDR2 SQIVND (reference sequence). Trimming took off 6 bases at V and 7 bases at J, with 10 bases between the two ends. The CDR3 consists of 12 residues. The CDR3 reads CASRQGKQPQHF. DNA for the CDR3: TGTGCCAGTAGACAGGGTAAACAGCCCCAGCATTTT. Filled out from reference TRBV19 and TRBJ1-5, the complete variable domain reads DGGITQSPKYLFRKEGQNVTLSCEQNLNHDAMYWYRQDPGQGLRLIYYSQIVNDFQKGDIAEGYSVSREKKESFPLTVTSAQKNPTAFYLCASRQGKQPQHFGDGTRLSIL.

This rearrangement joins TRBV11-2 to TRBJ1-4; 8 positions match TRBD1. The junction had 10 bases not matched to a gene; V was cut back by 3 bases and J by 7 bases. The CDR3 covers 16 residues. Germline values: CDR1 SGHAT, CDR2 FQNNGV. The CDR3 sequence is CASSLSDRVTSEKLFF. The CDR3 nucleotides read TGTGCCAGCAGCTTGTCGGACAGGGTGACGAGTGAAAAACTGTTTTTT.

The CDR3 DNA sequence: TGTGCCAGCACCACCAATACCCGGGCTAACTATGGCTACACCTTC. Its translation is CASTTNTRANYGYTF. V gene TRBV6-5 combines with J gene TRBJ1-2, with D uncertain. The germline gives CDR1 MNHEY, CDR2 SVGAGI. V dropped 7 bases and J dropped 0 bases, with 15 bases sitting between them. The CDR3 spans 15 residues.

Only one count was recorded for this clone. V is TRBV6-5 and J is TRBJ1-4, with 7 nucleotides matching TRBD1. The V and J ends lost 10 bases and 10 bases, in that order; junction bases with no gene match: 12. CDR3 length: 13 residues. Germline assignment: CDR1 MNHEY and CDR2 SVGAGI. The CDR3 region is CATTPTTGRKLFF. The CDR3 DNA sequence: TGTGCCACCACTCCGACGACAGGGAGAAAACTGTTTTTT.

This chain uses TRBV27 with TRBJ1-1; the match to TRBD1 covers 8 bases. The CDR3 consists of 12 residues. From germline, CDR1 is MNHEY and CDR2 SMNVEV (reference sequence). The V and J ends lost 8 bases and 5 bases, in that order; junction bases with no gene match: 4. The CDR3 region has the DNA TGTGCCAGCCGACAGGGGCGGACTGAAGCTTTCTTT. Protein sequence: CASRQGRTEAFF.

The chain recombines TRBV19 with TRBJ2-2; the D gene is possibly TRBD2 (5 bases). Germline lookup yields CDR1 LNHDA and CDR2 SQIVND (reference sequence). With 5 bases removed from V and 3 bases from J, the gap between germline ends came to 13 bases. This CDR3 region has 15 residues. CDR3 region: CASSESGSYTGELFF. The CDR3 bases are TGTGCCAGTAGTGAGTCGGGGTCCTACACCGGGGAGCTGTTTTTT.

V and J are TRBV7-2 and TRBJ2-7; D possibly corresponds to TRBD1 (6 bases). The CDR3 has 15 residues. Germline CDR1 reads SGHTA; CDR2 reads FQGNSA. V was pared by 1 base and J by 1 base, with 11 bases between. The CDR3, as DNA: TGTGCCAGCAGCTTAGATTCTGGACAGTCCTACGAGCAGTACTTC. Translation: CASSLDSGQSYEQYF.

The chain uses TRBV5-1 and TRBJ2-1, with a weak D call TRBD2 (5 bases). Germline values: CDR1 SGHRS, CDR2 YFSETQ. Between the trimmed V and J ends, which lost 0 bases and 13 bases, there was a span of 20 bases. CDR3 size: 15 residues. The CDR3 spells CASSLGGGLKRYQFF. The CDR3 DNA reads TGCGCCAGCAGCTTGGGAGGCGGGCTCAAGCGGTACCAGTTCTTC.

This clone was counted between two and nine times. V usage is TRBV5-1 and J usage is TRBJ1-6; D is possibly TRBD1 (5 bases). The germline V and J ends were trimmed by 2 bases and 5 bases, with 11 bases remaining between them. Germline CDR1 is SGHRS and CDR2 is YFSETQ. CDR3 length: 15 amino acids. The CDR3 region is CASSLGEYDNSPLHF. The CDR3 nucleotides read TGCGCCAGCAGCTTAGGGGAATACGATAATTCACCCCTCCACTTT. Based on the CDR3 plus reference TRBV5-1 and TRBJ1-6, the full variable domain is KAGVTQTPRYLIKTRGQQVTLSCSPISGHRSVSWYQQTPGQGLQFLFEYFSETQRNKGNFPGRFSGRQFSNSRSEMNVSTLELGDSALYLCASSLGEYDNSPLHFGNGTRLTVT.